Listed here is a single T cell receptor (beta chain). Its antigen is currently unknown. As defined, naive CD8 cells were CD45RO-negative and positively selected for CCR7, with terminally differentiated effector memory CD45RA+ cells excluded. This entry belongs to a study of shared clonotypes between healthy human individuals. Notes on the study in general: With few donors, the genetic and exposure-history diversity represented was limited.

J was trimmed by 2 bases and V by 3 bases; bases with no gene match: 4. CDR1 is SGDLS and CDR2 is YYNGEE in the germline V gene. This CDR3 spans 15 amino acids. Several immunoSEQ plates held equal portions of the genomic DNA taken from each subset. Data came from immunoSEQ multiplex PCR; TCRdb stores just in-frame clones and leaves some out. The sample contains about 2 million clones, roughly 95% of which appear only once. The sequenced material came from naive CD8+ T cells sorted from blood. The clonotype comes from a man younger than 35 in good health. The chain is built from TRBV9 and TRBJ2-7, with 11 bases identical to TRBD2. The CDR3 nucleotides read TGTGCCAGCAGCGCTAGCGGGAGGCACCCCTACGAGCAGTACTTC. Translating it yields CASSASGRHPYEQYF.